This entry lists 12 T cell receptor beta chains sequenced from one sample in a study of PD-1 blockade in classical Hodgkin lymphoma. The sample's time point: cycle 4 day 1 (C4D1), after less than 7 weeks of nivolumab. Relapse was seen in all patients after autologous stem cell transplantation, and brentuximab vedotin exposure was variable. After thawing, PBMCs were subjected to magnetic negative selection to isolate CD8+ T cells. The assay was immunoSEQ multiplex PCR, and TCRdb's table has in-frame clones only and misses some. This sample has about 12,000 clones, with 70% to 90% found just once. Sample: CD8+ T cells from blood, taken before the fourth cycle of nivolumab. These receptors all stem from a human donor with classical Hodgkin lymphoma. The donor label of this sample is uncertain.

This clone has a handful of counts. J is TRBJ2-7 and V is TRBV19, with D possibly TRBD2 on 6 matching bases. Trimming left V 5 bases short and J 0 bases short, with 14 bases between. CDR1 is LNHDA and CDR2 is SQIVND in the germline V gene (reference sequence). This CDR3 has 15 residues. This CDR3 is CASSVGTGNSYEQYF. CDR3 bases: TGTGCCAGTAGTGTTGGGACTGGTAACTCCTACGAGCAGTACTTC. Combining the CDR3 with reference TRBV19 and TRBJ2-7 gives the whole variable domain DGGITQSPKYLFRKEGQNVTLSCEQNLNHDAMYWYRQDPGQGLRLIYYSQIVNDFQKGDIAEGYSVSREKKESFPLTVTSAQKNPTAFYLCASSVGTGNSYEQYFGPGTRLTVT.

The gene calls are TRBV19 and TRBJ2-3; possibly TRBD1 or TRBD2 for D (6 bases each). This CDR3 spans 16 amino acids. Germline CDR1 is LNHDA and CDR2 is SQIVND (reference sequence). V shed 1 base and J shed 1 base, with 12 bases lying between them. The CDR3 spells CASSIAGAPGTDTQYF. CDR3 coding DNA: TGTGCCAGTAGTATAGCGGGGGCGCCTGGCACAGATACGCAGTATTTT.

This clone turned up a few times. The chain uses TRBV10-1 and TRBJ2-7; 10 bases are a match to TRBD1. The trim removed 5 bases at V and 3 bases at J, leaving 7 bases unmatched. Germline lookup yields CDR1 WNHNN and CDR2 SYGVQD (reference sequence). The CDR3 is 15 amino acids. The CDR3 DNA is TGCGCCAGCAGTACCGGACAGGGGGATATCTACGAGCAGTACTTC. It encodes CASSTGQGDIYEQYF.

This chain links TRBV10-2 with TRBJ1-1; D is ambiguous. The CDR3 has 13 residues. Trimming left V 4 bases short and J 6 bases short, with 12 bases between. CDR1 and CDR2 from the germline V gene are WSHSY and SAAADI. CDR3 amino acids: CASSGWEDPEAFF. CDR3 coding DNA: TGCGCCAGCAGTGGTTGGGAAGACCCTGAAGCTTTCTTT.

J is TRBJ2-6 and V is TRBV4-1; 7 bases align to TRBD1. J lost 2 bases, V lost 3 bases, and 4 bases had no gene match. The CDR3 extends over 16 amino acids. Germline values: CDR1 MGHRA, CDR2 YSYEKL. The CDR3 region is CASSHTQGTGANVLTF. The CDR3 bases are TGCGCCAGCAGCCATACACAGGGGACTGGGGCCAACGTCCTGACTTTC.

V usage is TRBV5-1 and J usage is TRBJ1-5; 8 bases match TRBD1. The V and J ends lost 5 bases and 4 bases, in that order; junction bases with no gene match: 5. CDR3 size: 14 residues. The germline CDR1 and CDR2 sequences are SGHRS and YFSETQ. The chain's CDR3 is CASSSGQGNQPQHF. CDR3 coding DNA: TGCGCCAGCAGTTCCGGACAGGGTAATCAGCCCCAGCATTTT.

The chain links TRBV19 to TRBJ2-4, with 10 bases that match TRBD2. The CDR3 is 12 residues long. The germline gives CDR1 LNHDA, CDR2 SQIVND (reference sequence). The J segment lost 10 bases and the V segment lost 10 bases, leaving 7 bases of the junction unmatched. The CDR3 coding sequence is TGTGCCACCCAAAGCGGGAGGGGGATTCAGTACTTC. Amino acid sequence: CATQSGRGIQYF.

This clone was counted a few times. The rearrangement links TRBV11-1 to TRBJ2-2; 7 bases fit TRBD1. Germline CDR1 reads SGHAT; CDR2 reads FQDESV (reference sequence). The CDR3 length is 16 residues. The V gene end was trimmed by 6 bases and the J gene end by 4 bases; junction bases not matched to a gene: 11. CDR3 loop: CASSFSGTEFTGELFF. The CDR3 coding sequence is TGTGCCAGCAGTTTTTCCGGGACAGAGTTCACCGGGGAGCTGTTTTTT.

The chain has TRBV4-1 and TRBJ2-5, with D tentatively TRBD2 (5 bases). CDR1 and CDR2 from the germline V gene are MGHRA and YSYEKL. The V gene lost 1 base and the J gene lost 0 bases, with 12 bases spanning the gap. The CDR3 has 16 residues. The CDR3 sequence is CASSQGRADYQETQYF. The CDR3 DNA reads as TGCGCCAGCAGCCAAGGGCGGGCAGACTACCAAGAGACCCAGTACTTC.

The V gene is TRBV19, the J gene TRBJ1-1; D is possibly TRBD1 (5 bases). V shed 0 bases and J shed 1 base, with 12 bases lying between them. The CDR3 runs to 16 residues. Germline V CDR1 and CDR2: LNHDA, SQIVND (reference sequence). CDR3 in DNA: TGTGCCAGTAGTATAGATCTGGGGGTCGGGAACACTGAAGCTTTCTTT. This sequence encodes CASSIDLGVGNTEAFF. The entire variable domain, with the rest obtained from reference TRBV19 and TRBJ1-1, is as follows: DGGITQSPKYLFRKEGQNVTLSCEQNLNHDAMYWYRQDPGQGLRLIYYSQIVNDFQKGDIAEGYSVSREKKESFPLTVTSAQKNPTAFYLCASSIDLGVGNTEAFFGQGTRLTVV.

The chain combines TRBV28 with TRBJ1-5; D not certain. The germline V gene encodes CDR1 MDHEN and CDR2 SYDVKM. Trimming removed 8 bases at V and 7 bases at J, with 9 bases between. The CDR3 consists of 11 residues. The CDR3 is CASGQSQPQHF. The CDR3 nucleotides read TGTGCCAGCGGGCAGTCGCAGCCCCAGCATTTT.

The CDR3 reads CAWIPTGGLDEQYF. In DNA, the CDR3 is TGTGCCTGGATCCCCACAGGGGGTCTCGACGAGCAGTACTTC. The chain recombines TRBV30 with TRBJ2-7; 8 bases line up with TRBD1. V trimming: 4 bases; J trimming: 5 bases; junction bases outside the gene matches: 10. The CDR3 has 14 residues. CDR1 GTSNPN and CDR2 SVGIG come from the germline V gene (reference sequence).